The clone carrying this T cell receptor beta chain came up many times. What it binds is not known. These data come from a study of early T cells in non-severe SARS-CoV-2 infection. Study background: Bulk RNA taken from unsorted whole blood was sequenced, leaving chains unpaired. Points from the study as a whole: In VDJdb matching, anti-spike CD8 responses were favored while private and CD4 specificities went missing.

Attachment of unique molecular identifiers was made to individual cDNA molecules. In TCRdb, the 5' RACE reads were re-called with MiXCR into one record per CDR3 protein. The sample carries about 110,000 distinct CDR3 sequences, roughly an eighth recorded once. From germline, CDR1 is MNHEY and CDR2 SVGAGI. The junction had 2 bases not matched to a gene; V was cut back by 5 bases and J by 7 bases. The CDR3 contains 13 residues. V is TRBV6-5 and J is TRBJ1-5; 10 nucleotides align to TRBD1. Sequencing was performed on whole blood, taken at baseline. The receptor comes from an adult who was a healthcare worker with PCR-confirmed SARS-CoV-2 infection or an uninfected control (not recorded which). CDR3 DNA: TGTGCCAGCAGTCGACAGGGGGCACAGCCCCAGCATTTT. Translation: CASSRQGAQPQHF.